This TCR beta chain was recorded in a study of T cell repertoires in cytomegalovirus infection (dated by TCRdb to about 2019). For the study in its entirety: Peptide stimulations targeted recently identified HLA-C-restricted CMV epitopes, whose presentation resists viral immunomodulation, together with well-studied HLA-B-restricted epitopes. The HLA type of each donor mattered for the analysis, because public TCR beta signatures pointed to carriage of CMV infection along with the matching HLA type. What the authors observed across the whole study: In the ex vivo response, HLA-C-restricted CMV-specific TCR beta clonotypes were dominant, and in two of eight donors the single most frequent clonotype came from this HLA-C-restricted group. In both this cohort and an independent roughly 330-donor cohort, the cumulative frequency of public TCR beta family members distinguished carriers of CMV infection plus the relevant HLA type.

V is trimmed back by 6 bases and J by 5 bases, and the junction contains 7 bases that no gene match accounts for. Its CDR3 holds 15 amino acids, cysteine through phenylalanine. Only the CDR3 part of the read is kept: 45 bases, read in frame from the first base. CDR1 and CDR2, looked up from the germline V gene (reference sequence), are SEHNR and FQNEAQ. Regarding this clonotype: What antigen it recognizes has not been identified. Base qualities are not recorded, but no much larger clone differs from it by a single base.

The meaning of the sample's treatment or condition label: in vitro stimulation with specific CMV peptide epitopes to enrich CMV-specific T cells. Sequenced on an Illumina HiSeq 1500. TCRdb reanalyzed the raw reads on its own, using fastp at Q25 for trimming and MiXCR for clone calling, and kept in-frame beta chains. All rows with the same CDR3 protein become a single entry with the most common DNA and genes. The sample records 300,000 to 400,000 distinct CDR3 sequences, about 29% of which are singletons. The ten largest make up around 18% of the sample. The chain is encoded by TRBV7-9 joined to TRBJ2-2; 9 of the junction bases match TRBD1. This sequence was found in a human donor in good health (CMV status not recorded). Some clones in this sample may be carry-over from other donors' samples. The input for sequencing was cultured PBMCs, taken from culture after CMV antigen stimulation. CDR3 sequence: CASSRDRARTGELFF. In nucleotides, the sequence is TGTGCCAGCAGTCGGGACAGGGCGAGGACCGGGGAGCTGTTTTTT.